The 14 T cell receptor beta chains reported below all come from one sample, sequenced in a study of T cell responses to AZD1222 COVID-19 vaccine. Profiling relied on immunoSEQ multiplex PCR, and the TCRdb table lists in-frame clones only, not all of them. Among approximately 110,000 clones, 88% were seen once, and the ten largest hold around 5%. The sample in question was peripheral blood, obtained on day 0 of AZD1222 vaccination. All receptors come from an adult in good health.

DNA of the CDR3: TGTGCCAGCTCACCGAACGCAGATACGCAGTATTTT. Its translation: CASSPNADTQYF. The rearrangement joins TRBV6-5 to TRBJ2-3, with D uncertain. This CDR3 has 12 amino acids. Germline V gene sequence: CDR1 MNHEY, CDR2 SVGAGI. Trimming stripped 8 bases from V and 4 bases from J, with 10 bases between.

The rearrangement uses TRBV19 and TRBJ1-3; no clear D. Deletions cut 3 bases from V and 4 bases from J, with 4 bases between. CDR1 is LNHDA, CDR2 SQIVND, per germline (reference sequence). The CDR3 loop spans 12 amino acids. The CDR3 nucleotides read TGTGCCAGTAGTATCCTAGGAAACACCATATATTTT. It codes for CASSILGNTIYF.

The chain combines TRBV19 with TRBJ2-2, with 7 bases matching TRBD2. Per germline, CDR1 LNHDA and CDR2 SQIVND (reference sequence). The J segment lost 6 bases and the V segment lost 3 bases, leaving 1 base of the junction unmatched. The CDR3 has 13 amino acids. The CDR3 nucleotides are TGTGCCAGTAGTATGGGAGGGTCCGGGGAGCTGTTTTTT. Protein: CASSMGGSGELFF.

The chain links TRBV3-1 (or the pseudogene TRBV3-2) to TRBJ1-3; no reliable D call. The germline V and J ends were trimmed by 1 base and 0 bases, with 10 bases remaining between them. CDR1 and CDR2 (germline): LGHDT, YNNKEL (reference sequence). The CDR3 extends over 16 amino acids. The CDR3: CASSQAPFSSGNTIYF. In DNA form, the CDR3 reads TGTGCCAGCAGCCAAGCCCCTTTTAGCTCTGGAAACACCATATATTTT.

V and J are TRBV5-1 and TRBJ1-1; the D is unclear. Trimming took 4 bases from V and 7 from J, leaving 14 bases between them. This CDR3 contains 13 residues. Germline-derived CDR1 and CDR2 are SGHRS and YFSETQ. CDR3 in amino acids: CASSHGQNREAFF. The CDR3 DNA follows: TGCGCCAGCAGCCATGGCCAGAATCGTGAAGCTTTCTTT.

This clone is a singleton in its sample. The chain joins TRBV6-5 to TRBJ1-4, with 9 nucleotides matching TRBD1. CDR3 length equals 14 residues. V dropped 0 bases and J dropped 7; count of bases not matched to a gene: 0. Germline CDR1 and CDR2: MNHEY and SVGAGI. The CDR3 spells CASSYSGQGEKLFF. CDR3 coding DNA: TGTGCCAGCAGTTACTCGGGACAGGGTGAAAAACTGTTTTTT.

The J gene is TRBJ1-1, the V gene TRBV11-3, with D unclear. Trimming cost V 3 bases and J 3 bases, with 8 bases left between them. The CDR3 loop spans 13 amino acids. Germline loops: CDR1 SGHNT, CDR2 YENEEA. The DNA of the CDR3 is TGTGCCAGCAGCTTCGCCTTAGACACTGAAGCTTTCTTT. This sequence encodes CASSFALDTEAFF.

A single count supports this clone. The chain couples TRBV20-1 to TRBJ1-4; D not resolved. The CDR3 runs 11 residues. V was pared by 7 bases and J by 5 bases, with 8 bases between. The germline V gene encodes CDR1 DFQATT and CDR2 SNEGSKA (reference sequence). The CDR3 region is CSGSKNEKLFF. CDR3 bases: TGCAGTGGCAGCAAGAATGAAAAACTGTTTTTT.

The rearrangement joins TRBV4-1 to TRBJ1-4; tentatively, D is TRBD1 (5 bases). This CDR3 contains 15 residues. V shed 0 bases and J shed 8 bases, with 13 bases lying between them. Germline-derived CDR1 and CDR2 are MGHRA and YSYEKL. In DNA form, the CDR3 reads TGCGCCAGCAGCCAAGAGTCACCAGGGAGGGAAAAACTGTTTTTT. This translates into CASSQESPGREKLFF.

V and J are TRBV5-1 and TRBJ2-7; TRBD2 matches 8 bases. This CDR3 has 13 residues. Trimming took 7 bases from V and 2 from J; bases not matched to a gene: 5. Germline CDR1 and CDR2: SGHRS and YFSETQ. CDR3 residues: CASQLAETYEQYF. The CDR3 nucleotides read TGCGCCAGCCAACTAGCGGAAACCTACGAGCAGTACTTC. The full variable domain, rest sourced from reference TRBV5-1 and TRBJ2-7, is KAGVTQTPRYLIKTRGQQVTLSCSPISGHRSVSWYQQTPGQGLQFLFEYFSETQRNKGNFPGRFSGRQFSNSRSEMNVSTLELGDSALYLCASQLAETYEQYFGPGTRLTVT.

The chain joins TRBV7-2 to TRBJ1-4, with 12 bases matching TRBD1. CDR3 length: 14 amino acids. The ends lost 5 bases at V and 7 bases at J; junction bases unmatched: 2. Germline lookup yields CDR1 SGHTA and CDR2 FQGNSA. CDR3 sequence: CASSVGQGAEKLFF. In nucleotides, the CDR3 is TGTGCCAGCAGCGTGGGACAGGGGGCTGAAAAACTGTTTTTT.

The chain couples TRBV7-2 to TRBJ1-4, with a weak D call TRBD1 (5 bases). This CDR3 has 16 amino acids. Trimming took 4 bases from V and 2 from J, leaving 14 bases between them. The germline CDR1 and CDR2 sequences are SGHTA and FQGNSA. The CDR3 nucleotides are TGTGCCAGCAGCTCACCCCCAGGGAGCACTAATGAAAAACTGTTTTTT. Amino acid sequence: CASSSPPGSTNEKLFF.

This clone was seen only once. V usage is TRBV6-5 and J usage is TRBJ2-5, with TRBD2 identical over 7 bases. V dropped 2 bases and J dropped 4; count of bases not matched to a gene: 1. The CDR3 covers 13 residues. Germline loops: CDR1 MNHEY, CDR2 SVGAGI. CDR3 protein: CASSYGEGETQYF. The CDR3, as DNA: TGTGCCAGCAGTTACGGGGAGGGAGAGACCCAGTACTTC.

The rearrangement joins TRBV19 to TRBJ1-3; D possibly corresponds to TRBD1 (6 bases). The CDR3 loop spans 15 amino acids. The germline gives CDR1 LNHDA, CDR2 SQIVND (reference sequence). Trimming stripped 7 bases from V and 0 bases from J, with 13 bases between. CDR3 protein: CASKDSPLSGNTIYF. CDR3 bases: TGTGCCAGTAAGGACAGTCCCCTCTCTGGAAACACCATATATTTT.